This entry is about one TCR beta chain. No antigen is known for it. CDR3 length: 15 residues. The V end lost 0 bases, the J end lost 4 bases, and 13 bases lay between the germline ends. CDR1 is SGDLS, CDR2 YYNGEE, per germline. These data are taken from a study of cytomegalovirus exposure and HLA in healthy donors. Across the whole study: An earlier analysis found 117 million unique TCR beta sequences from about 190 million T cells.

PCR employed 60 Vbeta and 13 Jbeta primers. Produced via immunoSEQ multiplex PCR; TCRdb's table is partial and in-frame only. The table records about 130,000 clones, approximately 82% of them present only once. Study-level points and caveats: Sequencing likely produced, as an artifact, a cluster of highly shared sequence variants. Most of the TCR beta V segments (in an earlier analysis) were productive either about 90% or about 30% of the time.

This chain uses TRBV9 with TRBJ1-2; D may be TRBD1 (5 bases). The sequencing sample was made of PBMCs. The TCR was taken from a man aged 50 to 60 in good health and CMV-seronegative. The CDR3 DNA follows: TGTGCCAGCAGCGTAGAGCCAGGCGGGACCTATGGCTACACCTTC. It yields the protein CASSVEPGGTYGYTF. Drawing the rest from reference TRBV9 and TRBJ1-2, the complete variable domain is DSGVTQTPKHLITATGQRVTLRCSPRSGDLSVYWYQQSLDQGLQFLIQYYNGEERAKGNILERFSAQQFPDLHSELNLSSLELGDSALYFCASSVEPGGTYGYTFGSGTRLTVV.